A selection of T cell receptor beta chains follows, all from one sample in a study of T cell repertoires in cytomegalovirus infection. TCRdb called the reads again in MiXCR, with one record for every CDR3 protein. The table lists 680,000 or so distinct CDR3 sequences, approximately 34% of them singletons, with about 2.8% in the top ten. Material for sequencing was PBMCs. The receptor source for this set is a human donor in good health (CMV status not recorded). Some clones in this sample may be carry-over from other donors' samples. Both conserved end residues are part of each CDR3. A D gene is named only where the DNA matches it firmly. The size entry is marked missing in some rows and otherwise reads once, few, many or a size class.

cdr3_aa,cdr3_nt,v_call,clone_size,j_call,d_call
CASSSSGNLYEQFF,TGTGCCAGCAGCTCTAGCGGGAATCTGTATGAGCAGTTCTTC,TRBV6-5,-,TRBJ2-1,TRBD2
CSSNPGQGSYEQYF,TGCAGCTCCAACCCGGGACAGGGTTCCTACGAGCAGTACTTC,TRBV20-1,-,TRBJ2-7,TRBD1
CASSLARGSRYNEQFF,TGTGCCAGCAGCTTAGCCCGGGGAAGTCGTTACAATGAGCAGTTCTTC,TRBV7-8,many,TRBJ2-1,-
CSARLTGRSTEAFF,TGCAGTGCTAGGCTTACAGGGCGGAGCACTGAAGCTTTCTTT,TRBV20-1,-,TRBJ1-1,-
CASSLTTVQETQYF,TGTGCCAGCAGCTTAACAACAGTGCAAGAGACCCAGTACTTC,TRBV7-6,few,TRBJ2-5,-
CASSPGGGYYEQYF,TGTGCCAGCAGCCCAGGGGGGGGCTACTACGAGCAGTACTTC,TRBV7-9,few,TRBJ2-7,-
CSALSDREETQYF,TGCAGTGCACTGTCCGATAGAGAAGAGACCCAGTACTTC,TRBV20-1,-,TRBJ2-5,-
CASSPDGGRALEQYF,TGTGCCAGCAGCCCCGACGGGGGGAGGGCCCTCGAGCAGTACTTC,TRBV7-8,-,TRBJ2-7,TRBD2
CASSPAGTSRETQYF,TGTGCCAGCAGCCCAGCCGGGACTTCCAGGGAGACCCAGTACTTC,TRBV7-2,many,TRBJ2-5,-
CAIRPRGAVQETQYF,TGTGCCATCAGACCTCGGGGGGCGGTACAAGAGACCCAGTACTTC,TRBV10-3,-,TRBJ2-5,-
CASSLRGRDISGNTIYF,TGTGCCAGCAGCTTAAGGGGGCGGGACATATCTGGAAACACCATATATTTT,TRBV7-2,-,TRBJ1-3,TRBD1
CASKVWGVNSPLHF,TGTGCCAGTAAAGTATGGGGAGTTAATTCACCCCTCCACTTT,TRBV19,few,TRBJ1-6,-
CASSLASGTGLYEQYF,TGTGCCAGCAGTTTAGCCTCGGGGACAGGGCTTTACGAGCAGTACTTC,TRBV12-3/TRBV12-4,many,TRBJ2-7,TRBD1
CASSFGLGGGNQPQHF,TGTGCCAGCAGTTTTGGTTTAGGGGGAGGCAATCAGCCCCAGCATTTT,TRBV28,-,TRBJ1-5,-
CASSHQQGVNTEAFF,TGCGCCAGCAGCCACCAGCAGGGGGTCAACACTGAAGCTTTCTTT,TRBV4-1,-,TRBJ1-1,TRBD1
CASSLTPGLNYGYTF,TGTGCCAGCAGTTTAACCCCGGGGCTTAACTATGGCTACACCTTC,TRBV12-3/TRBV12-4,few,TRBJ1-2,-
CASSIRAGFSSYEQYF,TGTGCCAGCAGCATACGAGCGGGATTTAGTTCCTACGAGCAGTACTTC,TRBV7-2,-,TRBJ2-7,TRBD2
CASSSAVINYGYTF,TGTGCCAGCAGTTCTGCAGTAATTAACTATGGCTACACCTTC,TRBV28,-,TRBJ1-2,-
CASSSKPHYEQYF,TGTGCCAGCAGTTCCAAGCCCCACTACGAGCAGTACTTC,TRBV6-2/TRBV6-3,-,TRBJ2-7,-
CASTTSGQGRLGRNTIYF,TGTGCCAGTACAACCTCCGGACAGGGGAGACTTGGGAGAAACACCATATATTTT,TRBV19,-,TRBJ1-3,TRBD1
CASSFELPGPHNEQFF,TGTGCCAGCAGCTTCGAATTGCCCGGCCCGCACAATGAGCAGTTCTTC,TRBV7-2,few,TRBJ2-1,-
CAISGIEGGQPQHF,TGTGCCATCAGTGGAATAGAGGGAGGGCAGCCCCAGCATTTT,TRBV10-3,-,TRBJ1-5,-
CASIGKNTGELFF,TGTGCCAGCATTGGAAAGAACACCGGGGAGCTGTTTTTT,TRBV6-1,few,TRBJ2-2,-
CASSLRTGPNEKLFF,TGTGCCAGCAGTTTGAGGACAGGGCCCAATGAAAAACTGTTTTTT,TRBV27,-,TRBJ1-4,TRBD1
CATSRGDSHTGELFF,TGTGCCACCAGCCGAGGGGACAGCCACACCGGGGAGCTGTTTTTT,TRBV15,few,TRBJ2-2,TRBD1
CASSRNRDANTEAFF,TGTGCCAGCAGCCGAAACAGGGACGCGAACACTGAAGCTTTCTTT,TRBV27,many,TRBJ1-1,-
CASSLFWVSNTGELFF,TGTGCCAGCAGCTTATTCTGGGTCTCGAACACCGGGGAGCTGTTTTTT,TRBV7-9,-,TRBJ2-2,-
CASSEAGRGREKLFF,TGTGCCAGCAGTGAAGCCGGTAGGGGACGTGAAAAACTGTTTTTT,TRBV2,-,TRBJ1-4,-
CASSQTGQMNEQFF,TGTGCCAGCAGCCAAACGGGGCAGATGAATGAGCAGTTCTTC,TRBV7-8,many,TRBJ2-1,-
CAISESEHSKQYF,TGTGCCATCAGTGAGTCTGAACATTCCAAGCAGTACTTC,TRBV10-3,-,TRBJ2-7,-
CASSLEGTSGINEQFF,TGTGCCAGCAGCTTAGAAGGTACTAGCGGGATTAATGAGCAGTTCTTC,TRBV7-2,-,TRBJ2-1,TRBD2
CASSPPGLAGGFF,TGTGCCAGCAGTCCCCCAGGACTAGCGGGGGGATTTTTC,TRBV28,few,TRBJ2-7,TRBD2
CASSCYKSSYNEQFF,TGTGCCAGCAGCTGCTACAAGAGCTCCTACAATGAGCAGTTCTTC,TRBV7-6,few,TRBJ2-1,-
CSAAMGSVSSGTQYF,TGCAGTGCTGCCATGGGGAGCGTTTCAAGTGGTACGCAGTATTTT,TRBV20-1,-,TRBJ2-3,-
CASSESPTGISYNEQFF,TGCGCCAGCAGTGAGTCCCCGACAGGAATCTCCTACAATGAGCAGTTCTTC,TRBV10-1,few,TRBJ2-1,-
CASSGSSYNSPLHF,TGTGCTAGCAGCGGGAGCTCCTATAATTCACCCCTCCACTTT,TRBV7-6,-,TRBJ1-6,-
CASSEDRQGIYEQYF,TGTGCCAGCAGTGAAGACAGACAGGGGATCTACGAGCAGTACTTC,TRBV6-1,-,TRBJ2-7,TRBD1
CASSSGTVAREQYF,TGTGCCAGCAGCTCCGGGACCGTAGCTCGCGAGCAGTACTTC,TRBV7-8,-,TRBJ2-7,-
CASSLEIRDRGIITDTIYF,TGTGCCAGCAGCTTAGAAATCCGGGACAGGGGTATTATTACGGACACCATATATTTT,TRBV11-3,few,TRBJ1-3,TRBD1
CASTRLADSYNEQFF,TGTGCCAGCACCCGACTAGCGGACTCCTACAATGAGCAGTTCTTC,TRBV27,-,TRBJ2-1,TRBD2
CASRDRGLEAFF,TGTGCCAGCAGGGACAGGGGGCTTGAAGCTTTCTTT,TRBV6-6,-,TRBJ1-1,TRBD1
CASSIFPTGGMAEAFF,TGTGCCAGTAGTATATTTCCGACAGGGGGCATGGCTGAAGCTTTCTTT,TRBV19,-,TRBJ1-1,TRBD1
CASSIGARSNYGYTF,TGTGCCAGTAGTATAGGGGCCAGGAGTAACTATGGCTACACCTTC,TRBV19,-,TRBJ1-2,-
CATKQGFGNYGYTF,TGTGCCACCAAACAGGGATTTGGGAACTATGGCTACACCTTC,TRBV7-9,many,TRBJ1-2,-
CASSQGLGINQPQHF,TGTGCCAGCAGCCAAGGTTTGGGGATCAACCAGCCCCAGCATTTT,TRBV3-1,few,TRBJ1-5,-
CASRVRLAGDNEQFF,TGTGCCAGCAGGGTACGACTAGCGGGGGATAATGAGCAGTTCTTC,TRBV6-1,-,TRBJ2-1,TRBD2
CASGEGGQPLHF,TGTGCCAGCGGCGAAGGGGGACAGCCCCTCCACTTT,TRBV18,-,TRBJ1-6,TRBD1
CASRQGDRDNSPLHF,TGTGCCAGCCGTCAAGGGGACAGGGATAATTCACCCCTCCACTTT,TRBV7-9,-,TRBJ1-6,TRBD1
CASRYQGAPLNEQFF,TGTGCCAGCAGATACCAGGGGGCGCCCCTCAATGAGCAGTTCTTC,TRBV5-6,-,TRBJ2-1,TRBD1
CASSLGSVNTGELFF,TGCGCCAGCAGCTTGGGCAGCGTTAACACCGGGGAGCTGTTTTTT,TRBV5-1,few,TRBJ2-2,-
CATSPGADQPQHF,TGTGCCACCTCTCCAGGTGCGGATCAGCCCCAGCATTTT,TRBV15,few,TRBJ1-5,-
CASSGWGQNNQPQHF,TGTGCCAGTAGTGGTTGGGGACAGAACAATCAGCCCCAGCATTTT,TRBV19,-,TRBJ1-5,TRBD1
CASSPPRRSGANVLTF,TGTGCCAGCAGCCCCCCACGCCGGTCTGGGGCCAACGTCCTGACTTTC,TRBV7-6,-,TRBJ2-6,-
CASSDPGQGRETQYF,TGTGCCAGCAGTGACCCGGGACAGGGAAGAGAGACCCAGTACTTC,TRBV12-3/TRBV12-4,-,TRBJ2-5,TRBD1
CASGRTVLVREQYF,TGTGCCAGCGGTAGGACAGTCCTTGTTCGGGAGCAGTACTTC,TRBV12-3/TRBV12-4,few,TRBJ2-7,-
CASSPTGFHTGELFF,TGTGCCAGTAGTCCGACAGGTTTTCACACCGGGGAGCTGTTTTTT,TRBV19,once,TRBJ2-2,-
CASHLESSGANVLTF,TGTGCCAGTCATCTCGAATCCTCTGGGGCCAACGTCCTGACTTTC,TRBV19,few,TRBJ2-6,-
CASSPSPGQGGFYEQYF,TGTGCCAGCAGCCCCTCCCCTGGACAGGGAGGGTTCTACGAGCAGTACTTC,TRBV7-9,few,TRBJ2-7,-
CASSRRSAGTGGAKQYF,TGTGCCAGCAGCCGGCGGTCCGCCGGGACAGGGGGCGCGAAGCAGTACTTC,TRBV3-1,-,TRBJ2-7,TRBD1